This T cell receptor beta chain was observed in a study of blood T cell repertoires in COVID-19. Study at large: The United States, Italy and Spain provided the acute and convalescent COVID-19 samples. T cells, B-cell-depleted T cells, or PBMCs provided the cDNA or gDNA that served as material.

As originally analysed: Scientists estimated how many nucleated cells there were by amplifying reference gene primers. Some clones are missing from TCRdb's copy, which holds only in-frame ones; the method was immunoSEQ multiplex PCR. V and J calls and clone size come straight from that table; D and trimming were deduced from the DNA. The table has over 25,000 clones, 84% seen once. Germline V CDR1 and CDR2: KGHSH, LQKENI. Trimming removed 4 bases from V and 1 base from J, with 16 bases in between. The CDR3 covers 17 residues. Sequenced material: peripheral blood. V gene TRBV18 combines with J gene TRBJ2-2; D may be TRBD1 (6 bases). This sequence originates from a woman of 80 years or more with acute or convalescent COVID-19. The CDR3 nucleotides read TGTGCCAGCTCACAGGGCAGGGGCTTGATGAACACCGGGGAGCTGTTTTTT. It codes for CASSQGRGLMNTGELFF.